The sequence of this T cell receptor beta chain was determined in a study of blood T cell repertoires in COVID-19. This clone was observed a single time. The table came from immunoSEQ multiplex PCR; TCRdb's copy has only in-frame clones and leaves some out. The sample carries 90,000 to 150,000 clones, roughly nine tenths recorded once. Germline assignment: CDR1 SEHNR and CDR2 FQNEAQ (reference sequence). The V and J ends lost 4 bases and 0 bases respectively, with 7 bases between them. The CDR3 loop spans 14 amino acids. The chain has TRBV7-9 and TRBJ1-5; D not resolved. What was sequenced was peripheral blood. This receptor was obtained from a man in his 70s who had recovered from COVID-19. The CDR3 coding sequence is TGTGCCAGCAGCTCTACCGATAGCAATCAGCCCCAGCATTTT. Translated: CASSSTDSNQPQHF.